Sequencing of this TCR beta chain was carried out in a study of blood T cell repertoires in COVID-19. Study in general: Researchers got acute and convalescent COVID-19 samples from the United States, Italy and Spain. T cells, B-cell-depleted T cells, or PBMCs provided the cDNA or gDNA that served as material.

Study processing details: Reference gene primers were amplified, and this amplification served to estimate nucleated cell counts. Produced via immunoSEQ multiplex PCR; TCRdb's table is partial and in-frame only. The V and J calls and clone size are taken from that table; D and trimming were inferred from the DNA. The table records some 340,000 clones, more than 75% of them present only once. Germline values: CDR1 MDHEN, CDR2 SYDVKM. The CDR3 is 12 residues long. V shed 7 bases, J shed 8 bases, and the junction held 7 bases outside the gene matches. The TCR sequence derives from a woman in her twenties or thirties who had recovered from COVID-19. Input material: PBMCs or T cells enriched from blood (not recorded which). The gene calls are TRBV28 and TRBJ1-2, with 7 bases matching TRBD1. The CDR3 DNA reads as TGTGCCAGCACCATTCCAGGGGGGGGCTACACCTTC. Residues: CASTIPGGGYTF.